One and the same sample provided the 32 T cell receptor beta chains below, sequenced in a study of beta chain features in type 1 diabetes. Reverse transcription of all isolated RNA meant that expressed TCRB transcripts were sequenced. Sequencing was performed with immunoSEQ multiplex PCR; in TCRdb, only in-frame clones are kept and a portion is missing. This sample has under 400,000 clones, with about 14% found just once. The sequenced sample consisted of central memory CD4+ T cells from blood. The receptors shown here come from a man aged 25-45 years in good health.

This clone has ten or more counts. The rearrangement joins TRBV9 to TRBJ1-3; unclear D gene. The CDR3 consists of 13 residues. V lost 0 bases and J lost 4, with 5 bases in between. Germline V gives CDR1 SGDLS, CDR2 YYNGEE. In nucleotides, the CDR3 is TGTGCCAGCAGCGTAGCTTCAGGAAACACCATATATTTT. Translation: CASSVASGNTIYF.

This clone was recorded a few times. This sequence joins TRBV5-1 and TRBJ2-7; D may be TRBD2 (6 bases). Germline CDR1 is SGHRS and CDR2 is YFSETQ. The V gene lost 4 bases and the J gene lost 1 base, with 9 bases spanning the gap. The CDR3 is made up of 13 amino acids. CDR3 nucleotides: TGCGCCAGCAGCCCCGGGGGTTCCTACGAGCAGTACTTC. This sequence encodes CASSPGGSYEQYF.

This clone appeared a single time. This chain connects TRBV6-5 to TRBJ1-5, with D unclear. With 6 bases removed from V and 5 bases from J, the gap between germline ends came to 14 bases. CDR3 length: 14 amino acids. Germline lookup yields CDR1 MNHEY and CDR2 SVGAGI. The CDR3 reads CASSLLLMDQPQHF. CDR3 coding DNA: TGTGCCAGCAGCCTTTTATTGATGGATCAGCCCCAGCATTTT.

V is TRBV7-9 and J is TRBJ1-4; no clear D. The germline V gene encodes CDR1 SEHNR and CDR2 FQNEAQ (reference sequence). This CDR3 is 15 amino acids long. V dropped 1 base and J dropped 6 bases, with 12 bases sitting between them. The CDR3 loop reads CASSLDMGWDEKLFF. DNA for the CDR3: TGTGCCAGCAGCTTAGATATGGGTTGGGATGAAAAACTGTTTTTT. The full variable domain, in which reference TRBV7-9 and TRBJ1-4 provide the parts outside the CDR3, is DTGVSQNPRHKITKRGQNVTFRCDPISEHNRLYWYRQTLGQGPEFLTYFQNEAQLEKSRLLSDRFSAERPKGSFSTLEIQRTEQGDSAMYLCASSLDMGWDEKLFFGSGTQLSVL.

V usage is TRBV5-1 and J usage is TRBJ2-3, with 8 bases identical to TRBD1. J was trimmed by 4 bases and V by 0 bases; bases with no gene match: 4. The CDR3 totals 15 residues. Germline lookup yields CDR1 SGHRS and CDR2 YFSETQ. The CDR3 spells CASSLAGTGADTQYF. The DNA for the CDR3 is TGCGCCAGCAGCTTGGCCGGGACAGGAGCAGATACGCAGTATTTT.

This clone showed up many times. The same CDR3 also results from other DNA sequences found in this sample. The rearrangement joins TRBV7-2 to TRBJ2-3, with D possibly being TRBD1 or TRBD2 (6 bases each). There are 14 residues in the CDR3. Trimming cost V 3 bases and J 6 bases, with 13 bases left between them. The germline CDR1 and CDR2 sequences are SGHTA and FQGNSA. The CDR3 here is CASSLAGGLDTQYF. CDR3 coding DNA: TGTGCCAGCAGCTTGGCTGGGGGGCTTGATACGCAGTATTTT.

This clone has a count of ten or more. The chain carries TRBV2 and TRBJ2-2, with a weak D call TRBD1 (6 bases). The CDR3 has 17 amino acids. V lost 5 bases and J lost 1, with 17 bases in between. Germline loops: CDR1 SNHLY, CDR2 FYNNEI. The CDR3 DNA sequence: TGTGCCAGCAGTAATCCCATAGGGGGTCGGAACACCGGGGAGCTGTTTTTT. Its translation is CASSNPIGGRNTGELFF.

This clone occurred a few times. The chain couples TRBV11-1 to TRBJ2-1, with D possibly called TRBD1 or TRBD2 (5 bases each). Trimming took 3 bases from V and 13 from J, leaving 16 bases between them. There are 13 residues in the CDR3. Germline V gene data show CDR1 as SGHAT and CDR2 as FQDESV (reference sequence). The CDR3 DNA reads TGTGCCAGCAGCTTGGTACGTGAAGGGACCCAGTTCTTC. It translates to CASSLVREGTQFF.

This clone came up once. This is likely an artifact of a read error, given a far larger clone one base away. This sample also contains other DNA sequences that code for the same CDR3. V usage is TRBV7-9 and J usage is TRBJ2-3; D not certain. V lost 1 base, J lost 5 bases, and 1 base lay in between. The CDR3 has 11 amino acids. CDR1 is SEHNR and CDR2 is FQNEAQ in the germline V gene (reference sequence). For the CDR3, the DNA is TGTGCCAGCAGCTTAGAAGATACGCAGTATTTT. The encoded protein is CASSLEDTQYF.

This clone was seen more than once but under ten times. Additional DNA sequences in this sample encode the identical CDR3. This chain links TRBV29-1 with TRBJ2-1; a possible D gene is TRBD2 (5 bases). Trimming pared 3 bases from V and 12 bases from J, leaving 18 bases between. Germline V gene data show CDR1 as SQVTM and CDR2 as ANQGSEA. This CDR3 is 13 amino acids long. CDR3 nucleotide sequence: TGCAGCGTTGAGTCTAGAGGCGGGCGAGCGCAGTTCTTC. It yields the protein CSVESRGGRAQFF.

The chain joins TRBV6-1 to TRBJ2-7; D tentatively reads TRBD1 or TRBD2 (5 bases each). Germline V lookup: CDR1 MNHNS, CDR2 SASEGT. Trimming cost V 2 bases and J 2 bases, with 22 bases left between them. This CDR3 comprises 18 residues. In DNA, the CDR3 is TGTGCCAGCAGTGAATTTTTGAGGGGCGGCCCAGTCACCTACGAGCAGTACTTC. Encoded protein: CASSEFLRGGPVTYEQYF.

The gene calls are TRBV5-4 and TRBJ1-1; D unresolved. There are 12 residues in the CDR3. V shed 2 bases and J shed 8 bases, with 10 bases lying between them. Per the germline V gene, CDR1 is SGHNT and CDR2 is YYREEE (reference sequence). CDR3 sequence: CASSFNGKEAFF. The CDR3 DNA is TGTGCCAGCAGCTTTAACGGAAAAGAAGCTTTCTTT.

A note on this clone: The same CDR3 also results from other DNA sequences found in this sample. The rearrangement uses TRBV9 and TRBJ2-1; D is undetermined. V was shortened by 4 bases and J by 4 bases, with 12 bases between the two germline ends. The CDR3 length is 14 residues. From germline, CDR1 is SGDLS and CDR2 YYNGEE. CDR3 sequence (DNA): TGTGCCAGCAGCCCACCCTCGGGTTACAATGAGCAGTTCTTC. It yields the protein CASSPPSGYNEQFF.

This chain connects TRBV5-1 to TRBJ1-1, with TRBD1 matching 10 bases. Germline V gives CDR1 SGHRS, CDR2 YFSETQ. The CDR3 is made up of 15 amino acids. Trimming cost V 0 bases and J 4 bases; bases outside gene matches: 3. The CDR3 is CASSLGQGAATEAFF. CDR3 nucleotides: TGCGCCAGCAGCTTGGGACAGGGGGCTGCCACTGAAGCTTTCTTT.

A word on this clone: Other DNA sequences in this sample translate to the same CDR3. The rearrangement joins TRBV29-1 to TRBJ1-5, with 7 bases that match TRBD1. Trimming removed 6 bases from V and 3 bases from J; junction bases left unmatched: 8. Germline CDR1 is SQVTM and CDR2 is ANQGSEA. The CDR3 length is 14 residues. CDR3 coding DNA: TGCAGCGTAGCCGGGACAGACCCCAATCAGCCCCAGCATTTT. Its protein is CSVAGTDPNQPQHF.

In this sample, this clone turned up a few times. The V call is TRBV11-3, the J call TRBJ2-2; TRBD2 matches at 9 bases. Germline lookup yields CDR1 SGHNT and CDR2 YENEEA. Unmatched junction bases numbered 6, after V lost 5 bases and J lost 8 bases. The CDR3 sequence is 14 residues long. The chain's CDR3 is CASSEREDKGELFF. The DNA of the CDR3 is TGTGCCAGCAGCGAGCGGGAGGATAAGGGGGAGCTGTTTTTT.

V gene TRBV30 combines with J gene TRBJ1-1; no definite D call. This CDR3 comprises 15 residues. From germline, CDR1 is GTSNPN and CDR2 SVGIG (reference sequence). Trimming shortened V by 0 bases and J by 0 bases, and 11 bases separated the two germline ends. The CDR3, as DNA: TGTGCCTGGAGTGTAGGACGATCAGTGAACACTGAAGCTTTCTTT. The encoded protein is CAWSVGRSVNTEAFF.

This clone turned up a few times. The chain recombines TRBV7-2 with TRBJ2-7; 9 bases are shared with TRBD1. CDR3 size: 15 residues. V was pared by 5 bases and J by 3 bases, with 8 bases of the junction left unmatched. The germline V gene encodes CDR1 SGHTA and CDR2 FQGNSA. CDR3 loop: CASSRDRDRVYEQYV. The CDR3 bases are TGTGCCAGCAGCCGAGACCGGGACAGGGTCTACGAGCAGTACGTC.

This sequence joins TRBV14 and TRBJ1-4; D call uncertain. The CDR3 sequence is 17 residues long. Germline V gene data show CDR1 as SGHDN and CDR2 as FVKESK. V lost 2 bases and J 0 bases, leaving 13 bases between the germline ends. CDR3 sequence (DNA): TGTGCCAGCAGCCAAATTGTCGTTGTGGCAACTAATGAAAAACTGTTTTTT. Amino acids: CASSQIVVVATNEKLFF.

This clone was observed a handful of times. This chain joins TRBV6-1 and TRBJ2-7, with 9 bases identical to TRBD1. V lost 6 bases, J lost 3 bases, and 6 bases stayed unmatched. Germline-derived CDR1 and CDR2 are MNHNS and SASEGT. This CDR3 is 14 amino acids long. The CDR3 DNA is TGTGCCAGCAGACAGACAGGGGGTGACTACGAGCAGTACGTC. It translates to CASRQTGGDYEQYV.

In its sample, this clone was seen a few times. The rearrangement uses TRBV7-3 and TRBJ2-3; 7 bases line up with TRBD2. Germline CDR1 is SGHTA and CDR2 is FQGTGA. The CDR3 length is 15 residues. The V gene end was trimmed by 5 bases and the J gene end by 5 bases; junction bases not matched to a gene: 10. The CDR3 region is CASSPRGGALDTQYF. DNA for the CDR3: TGTGCCAGCAGCCCGCGGGGAGGGGCCTTAGATACGCAGTATTTT.

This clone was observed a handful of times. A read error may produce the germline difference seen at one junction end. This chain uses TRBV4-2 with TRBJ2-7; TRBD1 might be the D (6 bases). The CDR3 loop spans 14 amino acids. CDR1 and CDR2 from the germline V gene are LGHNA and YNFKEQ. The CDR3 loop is CASSQEGQGRGASF. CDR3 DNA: TGTGCCAGCAGCCAAGAGGGACAAGGCAGGGGTGCGAGCTTC.

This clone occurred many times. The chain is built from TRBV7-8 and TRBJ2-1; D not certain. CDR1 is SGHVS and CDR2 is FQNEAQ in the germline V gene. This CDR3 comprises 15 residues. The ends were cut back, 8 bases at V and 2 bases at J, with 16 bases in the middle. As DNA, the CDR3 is TGTGCCAGCGGAACGCAGGCTACTACCTACAATGAGCAGTTCTTC. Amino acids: CASGTQATTYNEQFF.

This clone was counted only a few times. The DNA of the CDR3 is TGTGCCAGCAGCGTGGGGACAGGGGGTGGGAACCAAGAGACCCAGTACTTC. Amino acid sequence: CASSVGTGGGNQETQYF. This chain joins TRBV9 and TRBJ2-5; 11 bases line up with TRBD1. V gave up 2 bases and J gave up 0 bases; unmatched junction bases: 6. In germline, CDR1 is SGDLS, CDR2 YYNGEE. The CDR3 loop spans 17 amino acids.

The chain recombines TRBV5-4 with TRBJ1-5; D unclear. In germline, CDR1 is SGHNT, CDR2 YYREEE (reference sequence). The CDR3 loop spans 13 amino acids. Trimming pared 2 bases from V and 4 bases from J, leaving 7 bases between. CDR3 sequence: CASSFGVNQPQHF. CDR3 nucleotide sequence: TGTGCCAGCAGCTTCGGAGTAAATCAGCCCCAGCATTTT.

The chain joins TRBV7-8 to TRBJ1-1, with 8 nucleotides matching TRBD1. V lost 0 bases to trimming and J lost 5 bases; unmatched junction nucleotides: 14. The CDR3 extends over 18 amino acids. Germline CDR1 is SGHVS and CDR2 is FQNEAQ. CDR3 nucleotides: TGTGCCAGCAGCTTAGCGGGCCAGGGGGCGCGTTTGGGGACTGAAGCTTTCTTT. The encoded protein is CASSLAGQGARLGTEAFF.

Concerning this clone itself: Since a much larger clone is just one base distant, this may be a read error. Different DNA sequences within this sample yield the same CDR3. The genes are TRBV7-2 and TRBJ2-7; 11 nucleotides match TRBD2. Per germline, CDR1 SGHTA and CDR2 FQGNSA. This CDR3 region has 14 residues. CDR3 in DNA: TGTGCCAGCAGCACAAGACTAGCGGGAAGTGAGCAGTACGTG. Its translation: CASSTRLAGSEQYV.

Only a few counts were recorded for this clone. CDR3 residues: CASSLIGLNEQFF. In nucleotides, the CDR3 is TGTGCCAGCAGTTTAATTGGACTGAATGAGCAGTTCTTC. The chain recombines TRBV28 with TRBJ2-1; maybe TRBD2 (5 bases). Trimming stripped 2 bases from V and 7 bases from J, with 9 bases between. This CDR3 spans 13 amino acids. Germline CDR1 and CDR2: MDHEN and SYDVKM.

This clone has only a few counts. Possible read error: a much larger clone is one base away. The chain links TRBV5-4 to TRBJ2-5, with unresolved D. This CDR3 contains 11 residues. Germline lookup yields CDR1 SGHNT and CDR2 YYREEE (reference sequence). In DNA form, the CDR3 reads TGCGCCAGCAGCCAAGGAGAGACCCAGTACTTC. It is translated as CASSQGETQYF. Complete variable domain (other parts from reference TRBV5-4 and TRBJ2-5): ETGVTQSPTHLIKTRGQQVTLRCSSQSGHNTVSWYQQALGQGPQFIFQYYREEENGRGNFPPRFSGLQFPNYSSELNVNALELDDSALYLCASSQGETQYFGPGTRLLVL.

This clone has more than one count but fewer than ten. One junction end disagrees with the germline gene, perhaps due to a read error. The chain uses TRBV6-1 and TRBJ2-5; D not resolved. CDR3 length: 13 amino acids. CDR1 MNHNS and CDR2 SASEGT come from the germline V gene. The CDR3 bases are TGTGCCAGCAGGGAAGCTAGTCGGCGGACCCAGTACTTC. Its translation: CASREASRRTQYF.

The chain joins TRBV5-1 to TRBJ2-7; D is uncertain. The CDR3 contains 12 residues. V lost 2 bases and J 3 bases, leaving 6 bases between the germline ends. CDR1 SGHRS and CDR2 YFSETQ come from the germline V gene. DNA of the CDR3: TGCGCCAGCAGCTTCTCCGGCTACGAGCAGTACTTC. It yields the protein CASSFSGYEQYF. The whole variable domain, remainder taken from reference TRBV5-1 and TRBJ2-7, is KAGVTQTPRYLIKTRGQQVTLSCSPISGHRSVSWYQQTPGQGLQFLFEYFSETQRNKGNFPGRFSGRQFSNSRSEMNVSTLELGDSALYLCASSFSGYEQYFGPGTRLTVT.

The CDR3 nucleotides read TGTGCCAGCAGCGCCATACTAGCGGGAGGTTTAGATACGCAGTATTTT. As protein: CASSAILAGGLDTQYF. This chain connects TRBV9 to TRBJ2-3, with 12 bases that match TRBD2. Germline assignment: CDR1 SGDLS and CDR2 YYNGEE. This CDR3 comprises 16 residues. The trim removed 3 bases at V and 5 bases at J, leaving 7 bases unmatched.